A single T cell receptor beta chain is shown here with its context. The target antigen is unknown. This specimen belongs to a study of CD8+CD57+ T cells in acquired aplastic anemia. General study points: Patients and controls shared just under 30 CD8+ CDR3 sequences, highly expressed in patients.

Patients chosen for sequencing had CD8+CD57+ cells that had expanded, as shown by flow cytometry. The CDR3 loop spans 14 amino acids. The germline CDR1 and CDR2 sequences are SGHVS and FQNEAQ. Deletions cut 5 bases from V and 5 bases from J, with 15 bases between. Genomic DNA acted as the template from which TCR beta VDJ combination and CDR3 sequence profiling were carried out. TCRdb reprocessed the reads with MiXCR, giving one entry per CDR3 protein. Of 260,000 or so distinct CDR3 sequences in the sample, about 44% were seen once. This chain joins TRBV7-8 and TRBJ2-5, with D uncertain. This clonotype was sampled from a human donor with aplastic anemia. Sequenced: sorted CD4+, CD8+, or CD8+CD57+ T cells (not recorded which) from PBMCs. The CDR3 sequence is CASSPPHLGETQYF. For the CDR3, the DNA is TGTGCCAGCAGCCCACCCCATTTGGGGGAGACCCAGTACTTC.